This entry concerns a single TCR beta chain. Its specificity is unknown. This sample is drawn from a study of OX40 agonist ivuxolimab in advanced cancers. Study conclusions and caveats: Clonal expansion from baseline to week 6 occurred in both CD4+ and CD8+ T cells.

Germline V gene data show CDR1 as SGHAT and CDR2 as FQNNGV. The CDR3 contains 14 residues. Trimming shortened V by 1 base and J by 3 bases, and 9 bases separated the two germline ends. The assay was immunoSEQ multiplex PCR, and TCRdb's table has in-frame clones only and misses some. This sample has about 76,000 clones; 65% to 90% occur once, and the top ten carry roughly 3.1%. The specimen comprised CD4+ or CD8+ T cells sorted from blood, sampled in a trial of the OX40 agonist ivuxolimab. The chain uses TRBV11-2 and TRBJ1-2, with a tentative D call TRBD1 (5 bases). This TCR was recovered from an adult with an advanced solid tumor such as melanoma, head and neck, liver or kidney cancer. The CDR3 region has the DNA TGTGCCAGCAGCTTAGCAACAGGTTACTATGGCTACACCTTC. Translation: CASSLATGYYGYTF.